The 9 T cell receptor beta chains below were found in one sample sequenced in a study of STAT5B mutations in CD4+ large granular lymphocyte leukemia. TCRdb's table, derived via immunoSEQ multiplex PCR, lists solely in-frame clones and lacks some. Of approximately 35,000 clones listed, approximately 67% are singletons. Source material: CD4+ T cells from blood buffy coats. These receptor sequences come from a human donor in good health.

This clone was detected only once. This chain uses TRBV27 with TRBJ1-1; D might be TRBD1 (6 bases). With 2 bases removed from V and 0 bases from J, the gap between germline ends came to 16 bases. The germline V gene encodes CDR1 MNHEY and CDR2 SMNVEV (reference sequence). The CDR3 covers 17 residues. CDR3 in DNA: TGTGCCAGCAGTTTAACTGGCAGGGGCTTCTTGAACACTGAAGCTTTCTTT. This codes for CASSLTGRGFLNTEAFF.

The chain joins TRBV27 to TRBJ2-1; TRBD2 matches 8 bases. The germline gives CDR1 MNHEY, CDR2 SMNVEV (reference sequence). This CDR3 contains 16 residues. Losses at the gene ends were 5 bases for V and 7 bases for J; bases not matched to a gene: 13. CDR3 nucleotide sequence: TGTGCCAGCAGTACTGAGCGGGGGAGAAATTTTAATGAGCAGTTCTTC. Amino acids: CASSTERGRNFNEQFF.

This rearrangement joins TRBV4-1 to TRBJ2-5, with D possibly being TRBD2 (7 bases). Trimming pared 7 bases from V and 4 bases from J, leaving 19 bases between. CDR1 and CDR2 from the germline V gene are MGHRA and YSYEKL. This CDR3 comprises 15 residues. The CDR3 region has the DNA TGCGCCAGCACGGTAGTGGGGGGGCCGGGAGAGACCCAGTACTTC. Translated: CASTVVGGPGETQYF.

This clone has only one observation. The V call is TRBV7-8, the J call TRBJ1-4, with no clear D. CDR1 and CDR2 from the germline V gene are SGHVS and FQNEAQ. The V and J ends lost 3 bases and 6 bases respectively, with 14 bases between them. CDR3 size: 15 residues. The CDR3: CASSLYPRTDEKLFF. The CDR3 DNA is TGTGCCAGCAGCTTGTATCCGAGGACGGATGAAAAACTGTTTTTT.

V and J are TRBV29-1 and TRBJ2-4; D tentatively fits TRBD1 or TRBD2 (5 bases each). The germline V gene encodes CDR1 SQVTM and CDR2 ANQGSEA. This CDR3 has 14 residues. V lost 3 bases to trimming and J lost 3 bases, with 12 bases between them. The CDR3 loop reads CSVDSGTVKNIQYF. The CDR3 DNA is TGCAGCGTTGACTCAGGGACGGTCAAAAACATTCAGTACTTC.

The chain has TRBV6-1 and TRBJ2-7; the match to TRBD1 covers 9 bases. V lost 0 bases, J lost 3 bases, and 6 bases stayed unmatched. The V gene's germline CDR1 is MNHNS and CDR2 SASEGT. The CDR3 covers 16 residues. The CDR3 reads CASSEAPGTGNYEQYF. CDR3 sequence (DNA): TGTGCCAGCAGTGAAGCGCCAGGGACAGGGAACTACGAGCAGTACTTC.

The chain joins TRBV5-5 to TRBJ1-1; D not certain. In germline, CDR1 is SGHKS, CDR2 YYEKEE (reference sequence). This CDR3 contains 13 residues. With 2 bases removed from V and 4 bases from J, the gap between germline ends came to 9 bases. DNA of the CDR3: TGTGCCAGCAGCTTCCAACAGACCACTGAAGCTTTCTTT. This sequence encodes CASSFQQTTEAFF.

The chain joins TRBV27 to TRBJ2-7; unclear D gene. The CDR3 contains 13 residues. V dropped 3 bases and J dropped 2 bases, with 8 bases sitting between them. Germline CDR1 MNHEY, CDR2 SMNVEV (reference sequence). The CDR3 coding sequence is TGTGCCAGCAGTTTGGCTCGTACCTACGAGCAGTACTTC. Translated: CASSLARTYEQYF.

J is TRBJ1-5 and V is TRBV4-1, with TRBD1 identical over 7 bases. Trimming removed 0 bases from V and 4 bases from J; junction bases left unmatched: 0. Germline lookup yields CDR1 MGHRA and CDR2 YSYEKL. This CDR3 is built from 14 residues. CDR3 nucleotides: TGCGCCAGCAGCCAAGAACAGGGGAATCAGCCCCAGCATTTT. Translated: CASSQEQGNQPQHF.